This TCR beta chain came from a study of cytomegalovirus exposure and HLA in healthy donors. The PCR made use of 60 Vbeta and 13 Jbeta primers. Repertoires were generated with immunoSEQ multiplex PCR, while TCRdb's copy carries only in-frame clones and drops some. The sample lists some 150,000 clones, roughly 9.6% occurring once. The donors, nominally healthy at sampling, likely had unrecorded immune exposures. The CDR3 is 13 amino acids. With 5 bases removed from V and 9 bases from J, the gap between germline ends came to 14 bases. Germline V CDR1 and CDR2: PRHDT, FYEKMQ (reference sequence). Sequencing was done on a sample of PBMCs. This clonotype was sampled from a woman in her forties in good health and CMV-seropositive. The rearrangement uses TRBV13 and TRBJ2-1, with D perhaps TRBD1 (6 bases). In DNA form, the CDR3 reads TGTGCCAGCAGCCTCTTGGGGGCGCCTGAGCAGTTCTTC. Amino acid sequence: CASSLLGAPEQFF.